This T cell receptor (beta chain) originates from a study of human T cells and chemical hapten exposure (dated by TCRdb to the early 2020s). At the level of the whole study: For sensitization, 2% DPC in acetone was applied to a 2 cm by 2 cm area of upper inner arm skin. Patients additionally received weekly therapeutic DPC doses to the scalp throughout the approximately 25-week study period. Patch tests used Finn chambers with 0.01% DPC on the upper back, scored after 6 days by International Contact Dermatitis Research Group standards. The patient cohort, mostly female, included alopecia areata with under or over 50% scalp involvement, alopecia totalis and alopecia universalis. Libraries were combined into a pool for sequencing, and differences in TCR yield between samples came mainly from small differences in library volumes within the pool. This study followed changes in the peripheral blood TCR repertoire in vivo during primary and secondary sensitization of alopecia patients to the hapten diphenylcyclopropenone (DPC). Blood samples were taken from patients before sensitization (week 0) and at 2, 6 and about 24 weeks after DPC sensitization. Under 30 alopecia patients gave blood for TCR sequencing at one to four time points (pre-sensitization, 2, 6 and 24 weeks). Study-wide findings and limitations: Because all patients had alopecia, a presumed autoimmune disease, the immune response of the patients might differ from that of healthy individuals. No change with DPC sensitization was found in the number of TCRs above 1 in 1000 frequency, and no evidence of global repertoire structure alterations was found. Compared with pre-sensitization or healthy control sets, expanded TCRs formed significantly more large CDR3 similarity clusters, which is consistent with antigen-driven responses. A positive correlation was found between the number of PT1 expanded TCRs and patch test score, with significance reached at thresholds 8, 16 and 32 but not 4. After repeated subsampling, the strength of the expansion versus patch-test correlation and the threshold at which it became significant changed.

This specimen's time point label, per the study, means: patch test 2, 6 weeks after DPC sensitization. Interpreted using the paper, the treatment or condition label stands for: therapeutic diphenylcyclopropenone sensitization with weekly scalp DPC. At every patch-test visit, the blood draw took place before the patch test was put on. To be eligible, patients had to be aged 18 to 70, diagnosed with alopecia and judged suitable for DPC therapy, while pregnant patients were excluded. Total RNA was extracted from unfractionated whole blood collected in Tempus Blood RNA tubes. At least ten counts were recorded for this clonotype. It lacks a known antigen. One base away there is no much larger clone; base qualities are not given. The V and J ends are trimmed by 5 bases and 2 bases, leaving 16 bases between them. From the cysteine through the phenylalanine, the CDR3 covers 16 amino acids. CDR3 DNA is the only sequence kept; it has 48 bases, read in frame from the first base. CDR1 and CDR2 are drawn from the germline V gene: MNHEY, SVGEGT.

Library creation used RACE. The data were produced on a NextSeq 500. Library preparation attached unique molecular identifiers to individual cDNA molecules for quantitative, reproducible TCR counting. Both TCR alpha and TCR beta chains were sequenced from each blood RNA sample. As for the authors' bioinformatics: The median number of TCRs per sample was some 100,000, ranging from 23,224 to 690,600. V, J and CDR3 annotation of the TCR reads was performed with the Decombinator software suite. Every sample was subsampled to the same number of TCRs (28,000) for the PS versus PT1 abundance plots. TCRs were defined as expanded if absent before sensitization and observed at least eight times at the 2-week time point. TCRdb redid the processing of the public reads, applying fastp at Q25 and MiXCR, and retained in-frame beta chains. Every distinct CDR3 protein forms one entry, paired with its most common genes and DNA. The V and J calls were not made by the authors but by TCRdb's processing. The sample records about 110,000 distinct CDR3 sequences, about a tenth of which are singletons. Of the sample, 3.1% is held by the ten largest clones.

This receptor was identified in a woman between 40 and 50 years old with alopecia areata. Some clones in this sample may be carry-over from other donors' samples. Recombination joined TRBV6-2 or TRBV6-3 with TRBJ1-5; the D gene identity is not certain. The sequencing here drew on whole blood, taken in connection with sensitization to the hapten diphenylcyclopropenone (DPC). The DNA sequence is given as TGTGCCAGCAGTAATCGGACCGGGAAACGCAATCAGCCCCAGCATTTT. It codes for CASSNRTGKRNQPQHF.